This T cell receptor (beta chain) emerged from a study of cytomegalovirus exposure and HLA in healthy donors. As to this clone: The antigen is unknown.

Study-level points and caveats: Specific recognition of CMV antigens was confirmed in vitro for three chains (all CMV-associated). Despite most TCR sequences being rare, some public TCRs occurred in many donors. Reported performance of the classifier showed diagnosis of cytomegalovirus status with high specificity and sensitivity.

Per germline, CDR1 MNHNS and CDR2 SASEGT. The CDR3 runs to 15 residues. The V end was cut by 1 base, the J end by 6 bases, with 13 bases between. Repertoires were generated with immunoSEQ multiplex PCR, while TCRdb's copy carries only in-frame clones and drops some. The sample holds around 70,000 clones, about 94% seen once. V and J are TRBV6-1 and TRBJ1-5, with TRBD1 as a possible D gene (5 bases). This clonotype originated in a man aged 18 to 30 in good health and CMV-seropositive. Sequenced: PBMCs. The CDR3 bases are TGTGCCAGCAGTGAAGGTTATGGGGGGTTTCAGCCCCAGCATTTT. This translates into CASSEGYGGFQPQHF.